One and the same sample provided the 14 T cell receptor beta chains below, sequenced in a study of early T cells in non-severe SARS-CoV-2 infection. TCRdb re-derived calls from the 5' RACE reads in MiXCR, one entry per CDR3 protein. Here the sample spans tens of thousands of distinct CDR3 sequences, around 10% being singletons. The source material was whole blood. All receptors come from an adult who was a healthcare worker with PCR-confirmed SARS-CoV-2 infection or an uninfected control (not recorded which).

This clonotype turned up a few times. V and J are TRBV20-1 and TRBJ1-5, with 7 bases matching TRBD1. This CDR3 is built from 17 residues. Germline loops: CDR1 DFQATT, CDR2 SNEGSKA (reference sequence). The V gene end was trimmed by 6 bases and the J gene end by 0 bases; junction bases not matched to a gene: 14. DNA of the CDR3: TGCAGTGCGAGGGGGCAGGACCAATTCCTTAGCAATCAGCCCCAGCATTTT. Its protein is CSARGQDQFLSNQPQHF.

This clonotype has more than one count but fewer than ten. The rearrangement uses TRBV7-9 and TRBJ2-3, with TRBD1 identical over 8 bases. Germline V gene lookup returns CDR1 SEHNR and CDR2 FQNEAQ (reference sequence). The CDR3 is 14 amino acids. Trimming cost V 5 bases and J 7 bases; bases outside gene matches: 8. CDR3 coding DNA: TGTGCCAGCAGCCAACCGACAGGGGCTCATACGCAGTATTTT. Translating it yields CASSQPTGAHTQYF.

This clonotype was seen many times. V is TRBV19 and J is TRBJ2-1; 8 bases map to TRBD2. The CDR3 has 18 residues. Germline-derived CDR1 and CDR2 are LNHDA and SQIVND (reference sequence). The junction had 14 bases not matched to a gene; V was cut back by 3 bases and J by 4 bases. CDR3 sequence (DNA): TGTGCCAGTAGTATCTTCGCGGGAGGCCCTAATCTTTACAATGAGCAGTTCTTC. Protein product: CASSIFAGGPNLYNEQFF. Together with reference TRBV19 and TRBJ2-1, the CDR3 gives the full variable domain: DGGITQSPKYLFRKEGQNVTLSCEQNLNHDAMYWYRQDPGQGLRLIYYSQIVNDFQKGDIAEGYSVSREKKESFPLTVTSAQKNPTAFYLCASSIFAGGPNLYNEQFFGPGTRLTVL.

The table lists this clonotype with many counts. The chain couples TRBV7-2 to TRBJ2-7, with 9 positions matching TRBD1. The CDR3 length is 15 residues. Germline CDR1 SGHTA, CDR2 FQGNSA. V trimming: 5 bases; J trimming: 2 bases; junction bases outside the gene matches: 7. DNA of the CDR3: TGTGCCAGCAGCCCCAGGGGACAGGGAACCTACGAGCAGTACTTC. Its translation is CASSPRGQGTYEQYF.

This clonotype showed up many times. V and J are TRBV11-2 and TRBJ2-1; 7 bases align to TRBD2. J gave up 9 bases and V 0 bases, and 11 bases lay outside the gene matches. The germline CDR1 and CDR2 sequences are SGHAT and FQNNGV. The CDR3 loop spans 16 amino acids. Here the CDR3 DNA reads TGTGCCAGCAGCTTAGACGGCGGGAGCCTCTTGAGTGAGCAGTTCTTC. Protein sequence: CASSLDGGSLLSEQFF.

This clonotype was counted ten times or more. An end of the junction differs from the germline gene, which may be a read error. The chain links TRBV5-1 to TRBJ2-3, with D possibly matching TRBD1 (6 bases). The CDR3 spans 13 residues. CDR1 and CDR2 from the germline V gene are SGHRS and YFSETQ. The CDR3 loop is CASKRTGSDTQFF. The CDR3 DNA reads TGCGCCAGCAAGCGTACAGGGTCAGATACGCAGTTTTTT.

This clonotype appeared many times. J is TRBJ1-1 and V is TRBV12-3 or TRBV12-4, with 11 bases matching TRBD1. V gave up 3 bases and J gave up 4 bases; unmatched junction bases: 1. This CDR3 region has 14 residues. CDR3 amino acids: CASSFGTGGTEAFF. CDR3 nucleotides: TGTGCCAGCAGTTTCGGGACAGGGGGCACTGAAGCTTTCTTT.

This clonotype was detected many times. The chain uses TRBV27 and TRBJ2-6, with D maybe TRBD2 (6 bases). The CDR3 spans 16 residues. The V gene's germline CDR1 is MNHEY and CDR2 SMNVEV (reference sequence). The V and J ends lost 5 bases and 3 bases respectively, with 14 bases between them. The CDR3 bases are TGTGCCAGCAGTCCGGTGCCCGGGGGTGGGGCCAACGTCCTGACTTTC. The encoded protein is CASSPVPGGGANVLTF.

This clonotype was seen at least ten times. The chain has TRBV5-5 and TRBJ2-5; D tentatively fits TRBD1 or TRBD2 (6 bases each). The CDR3 has 13 amino acids. Looked up from germline, CDR1 is SGHKS and CDR2 is YYEKEE (reference sequence). V was clipped by 3 bases and J by 3 bases, with 9 bases between them. CDR3 nucleotides: TGTGCCAGCAGCTGGGGGGCAGAAGAGACCCAGTACTTC. This gives the protein CASSWGAEETQYF.

The CDR3 coding sequence is TGTGCCAGCAGTGGACTCTATGAGCAGTTCTTC. It yields the protein CASSGLYEQFF. This chain connects TRBV2 to TRBJ2-1; D uncertain. CDR1 and CDR2 from the germline V gene are SNHLY and FYNNEI. The CDR3 length is 11 residues. The V gene lost 4 bases and the J gene lost 8 bases, with 6 bases spanning the gap.

This clonotype was seen at least ten times. As DNA, the CDR3 is TGCGCCAGCAGCTTGGACCGGACAGGGCAAAACTATGGCTACACCTTC. Residues: CASSLDRTGQNYGYTF. This rearrangement joins TRBV5-1 to TRBJ1-2; 8 nucleotides align to TRBD1. This CDR3 spans 16 amino acids. V lost 0 bases and J lost 2; bases outside the gene matches: 6. Germline V gene lookup returns CDR1 SGHRS and CDR2 YFSETQ.

This clonotype was detected ten times or more. J is TRBJ1-1 and V is TRBV11-2, with a possible D match to TRBD1 (5 bases). Trimming stripped 4 bases from V and 4 bases from J, with 10 bases between. Germline CDR1 is SGHAT and CDR2 is FQNNGV. The CDR3 covers 13 residues. CDR3 DNA sequence: TGTGCCAGCAGCTCCCAGGGTTTCACTGAAGCTTTCTTT. Protein product: CASSSQGFTEAFF.

V gene TRBV11-2 combines with J gene TRBJ2-5; D call uncertain. The ends were cut back, 1 base at V and 3 bases at J, with 9 bases in the middle. CDR3 length: 14 residues. CDR1 and CDR2 (germline): SGHAT, FQNNGV. The CDR3 DNA reads as TGTGCCAGCAGCTTAGCTGGGGTTGAAGAGACCCAGTACTTC. Protein: CASSLAGVEETQYF.

The chain couples TRBV23-1 to TRBJ1-1; D possibly corresponds to TRBD1 (5 bases). TRBV23-1 is reported as an ORF; its role is uncertain. This CDR3 spans 18 amino acids. V was pared by 1 base and J by 5 bases, with 23 bases between. The DNA for the CDR3 is TGCGCCAGCAGTCAATTCCGACAGATCCAAGTTTTTCCGACTGAAGCTTTCTTT. It yields the protein CASSQFRQIQVFPTEAFF.